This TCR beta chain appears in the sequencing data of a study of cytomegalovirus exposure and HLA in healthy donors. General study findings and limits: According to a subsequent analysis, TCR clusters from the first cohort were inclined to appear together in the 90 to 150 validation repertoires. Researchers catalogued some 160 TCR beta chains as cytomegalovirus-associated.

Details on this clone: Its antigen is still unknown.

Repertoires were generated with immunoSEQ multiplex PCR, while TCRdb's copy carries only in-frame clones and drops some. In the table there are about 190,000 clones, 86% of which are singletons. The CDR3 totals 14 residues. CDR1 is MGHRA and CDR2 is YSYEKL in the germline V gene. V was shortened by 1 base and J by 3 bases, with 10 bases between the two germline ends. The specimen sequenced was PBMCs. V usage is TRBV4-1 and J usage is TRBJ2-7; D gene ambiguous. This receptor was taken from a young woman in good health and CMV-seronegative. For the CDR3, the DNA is TGCGCCAGCAGCCAAGCATCGGTCAACTACGAGCAGTACTTC. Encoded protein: CASSQASVNYEQYF.